This TCR beta chain was captured by sequencing in a study of CD8+CD57+ T cells in acquired aplastic anemia. Findings and limits, study-wide: Among patients, CD8+CD57+ cells displayed less diversity than the total CD4+ and CD8+ pools did.

CDR3 and TCR beta VDJ profiling relied on genomic DNA as the template. TCRdb reanalysed the reads using MiXCR and keeps one entry per CDR3 protein. The table records 15,000 to 20,000 distinct CDR3 sequences, less than 45% of them present only once. V lost 4 bases and J lost 0, with 13 bases in between. The CDR3 is made up of 16 amino acids. Germline V lookup: CDR1 SGHNT, CDR2 YYREEE (reference sequence). The patients chosen for sequencing had shown expansion of CD8+CD57+ cells (detected by flow cytometry). CD8+CD57+ effector memory cells were additionally subjected to sequencing for 2 of 12 patients. Severe acquired aplastic anemia affected all patients. Once CD8+CD57+ cells had been bead-enriched, they gave a mean 1.6 ug DNA. This clonotype was seen repeatedly, ten times or more. Its antigen is undetermined.

This receptor was taken from a human donor with aplastic anemia. Sequenced sample: CD8+CD57+ T cells sorted from PBMCs. Subset defined: bead-enriched CD8+CD57+ effector memory T cells from SAA patients. This sequence joins TRBV5-4 and TRBJ1-4; TRBD1 is a possible D gene (5 bases). DNA for the CDR3: TGTGCCAGCAGCGGGGAAGGGGCAACAACTAATGAAAAACTGTTTTTT. This encodes CASSGEGATTNEKLFF.